One and the same sample provided the 10 T cell receptor beta chains below, sequenced in a study of shared clonotypes between healthy human individuals. Sequencing was performed with immunoSEQ multiplex PCR; in TCRdb, only in-frame clones are kept and a portion is missing. Here the sample spans roughly 2,300,000 clones, 80% to 95% being singletons. Sequenced material: naive CD4+ T cells from PBMCs. As to subset: CD45RA+ positively selected. These receptor sequences come from a man younger than 30 in good health. Some clones in this sample may be carry-over from other donors' samples.

V usage is TRBV28 and J usage is TRBJ2-1; 11 nucleotides agree with TRBD2. Per germline, CDR1 MDHEN and CDR2 SYDVKM. The CDR3 runs 16 residues. V lost 6 bases to trimming and J lost 5 bases; unmatched junction nucleotides: 9. CDR3 DNA: TGTGCCAGCAGACCTACTAGCGGGAGAGGGAACAATGAGCAGTTCTTC. Protein: CASRPTSGRGNNEQFF.

The gene calls are TRBV5-1 and TRBJ2-5; no definite D call. Trimming removed 3 bases from V and 0 bases from J, with 12 bases in between. The CDR3 spans 15 residues. CDR1 is SGHRS, CDR2 YFSETQ, per germline. CDR3 sequence (DNA): TGCGCCAGCAGCTCGATGCACTCCCACCAAGAGACCCAGTACTTC. Its translation: CASSSMHSHQETQYF.

The rearrangement joins TRBV6-1 to TRBJ1-1, with D unclear. Per the germline V gene, CDR1 is MNHNS and CDR2 is SASEGT. The CDR3 consists of 12 residues. V was shortened by 2 bases and J by 13 bases, with 14 bases between the two germline ends. The CDR3 is CASSENRAPSFF. For the CDR3, the DNA is TGTGCCAGCAGTGAAAATCGGGCCCCTAGTTTCTTT.

The V and J genes are TRBV11-2 and TRBJ2-3; D ambiguous. The V and J ends lost 7 bases and 2 bases respectively, with 10 bases between them. CDR1 is SGHAT and CDR2 is FQNNGV in the germline V gene. The CDR3 sequence is 13 residues long. CDR3 coding DNA: TGTGCCAGCACCCAAGAGATCACAGATACGCAGTATTTT. Protein: CASTQEITDTQYF.

With regard to this clone: Other DNA sequences in this specimen translate into the identical CDR3. This sequence joins TRBV5-1 and TRBJ2-1, with 10 bases matching TRBD1. CDR1 is SGHRS, CDR2 YFSETQ, per germline. J lost 6 bases, V lost 0 bases, and 0 bases had no gene match. The CDR3 is made up of 14 amino acids. CDR3 loop: CASSLGQGANEQFF. The CDR3 coding sequence is TGCGCCAGCAGCTTGGGACAGGGGGCCAATGAGCAGTTCTTC.

The gene calls are TRBV5-1 and TRBJ2-2; 9 bases align to TRBD2. The CDR3 has 15 residues. V shed 2 bases and J 5 bases; nucleotides not matched to a gene: 4. CDR1 SGHRS and CDR2 YFSETQ come from the germline V gene. The CDR3 DNA reads as TGCGCCAGCAGCTTCCTAGCGGGAAGGACCGGGGAGCTGTTTTTT. This sequence encodes CASSFLAGRTGELFF.

The chain joins TRBV28 to TRBJ1-2, with a weak D call TRBD1 (6 bases). The V gene's germline CDR1 is MDHEN and CDR2 SYDVKM. There are 14 residues in the CDR3. Trimming left V 6 bases short and J 4 bases short, with 15 bases between. CDR3 sequence (DNA): TGTGCCAGCAGCACTGAAACAGGGATCTATGGCTACACCTTC. Translated, it gives CASSTETGIYGYTF.

On this clone itself: Other DNA sequences in the sample encode the same CDR3. V is TRBV5-1 and J is TRBJ2-2, with D hard to call. The CDR3 extends over 13 amino acids. Germline V gene data show CDR1 as SGHRS and CDR2 as YFSETQ. The germline V and J ends were trimmed by 0 bases and 6 bases, with 6 bases remaining between them. DNA of the CDR3: TGCGCCAGCAGCTTGGGGGCTTCCGGGGAGCTGTTTTTT. Encoded protein: CASSLGASGELFF. Full variable domain (rest looked up from reference TRBV5-1 and TRBJ2-2): KAGVTQTPRYLIKTRGQQVTLSCSPISGHRSVSWYQQTPGQGLQFLFEYFSETQRNKGNFPGRFSGRQFSNSRSEMNVSTLELGDSALYLCASSLGASGELFFGEGSRLTVL.

The chain links TRBV7-6 to TRBJ2-5, with a possible D match to TRBD1 (6 bases). The CDR3 loop spans 13 amino acids. CDR1 SGHVS and CDR2 FNYEAQ come from the germline V gene. V shed 1 base and J shed 5 bases, with 8 bases lying between them. DNA of the CDR3: TGTGCCAGCAGCTTAGAAAGGGGGGAGACCCAGTACTTC. It codes for CASSLERGETQYF. Drawing the rest from reference TRBV7-6 and TRBJ2-5, the complete variable domain is GAGVSQSPRYKVTKRGQDVALRCDPISGHVSLYWYRQALGQGPEFLTYFNYEAQQDKSGLPNDRFSAERPEGSISTLTIQRTEQRDSAMYRCASSLERGETQYFGPGTRLLVL.

The chain links TRBV19 to TRBJ1-2; no clear D gene. Germline V gives CDR1 LNHDA, CDR2 SQIVND (reference sequence). V was pared by 3 bases and J by 5 bases, with 10 bases between. The CDR3 loop spans 13 amino acids. The CDR3: CASSISPVYGYTF. The CDR3, as DNA: TGTGCCAGTAGTATCTCCCCGGTATATGGCTACACCTTC.